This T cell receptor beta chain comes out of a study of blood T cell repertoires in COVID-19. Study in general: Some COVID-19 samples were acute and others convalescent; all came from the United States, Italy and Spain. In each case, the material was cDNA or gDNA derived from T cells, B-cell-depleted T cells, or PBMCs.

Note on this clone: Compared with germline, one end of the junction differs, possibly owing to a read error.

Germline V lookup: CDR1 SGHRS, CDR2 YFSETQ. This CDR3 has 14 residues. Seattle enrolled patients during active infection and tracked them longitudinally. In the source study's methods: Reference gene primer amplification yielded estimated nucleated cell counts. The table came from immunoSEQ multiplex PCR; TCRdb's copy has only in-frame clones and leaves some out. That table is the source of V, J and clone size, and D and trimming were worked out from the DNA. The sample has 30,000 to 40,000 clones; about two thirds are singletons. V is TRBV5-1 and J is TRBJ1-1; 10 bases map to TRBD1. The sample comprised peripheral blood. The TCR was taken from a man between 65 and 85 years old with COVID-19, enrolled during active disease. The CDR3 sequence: CASSNRDRGPSLHF. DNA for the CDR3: TGCGCCAGCAGCAACCGGGACAGGGGTCCGTCGCTGCATTTT.